This TCR beta chain appears in the sequencing data of a study of shared clonotypes between healthy human individuals. Findings and caveats of the study: Non-shared clonotypes had lower generation probabilities than those shared by all four donors. Sequencing depth was expected to affect clonotype sharing among donors.

To note about this clone: Its antigen is not known.

About 30,000 T cell genomes (about 0.2 ug DNA) went into each sorted-subset replicate. TCRdb's table, derived via immunoSEQ multiplex PCR, lists solely in-frame clones and lacks some. The sample yields a few million clones, 85% to 95% seen once. Trimming left V 4 bases short and J 1 base short, with 10 bases between. From germline, CDR1 is MNHNS and CDR2 SASEGT. CDR3 length: 14 residues. Sequencing input: naive CD4+ T cells from PBMCs. Described subset: CD45RA+ positively selected. This TCR was sampled from a man aged 18 to 30 in good health. Some clones in this sample may be carry-over from other donors' samples. The V gene is TRBV6-1, the J gene TRBJ1-2; D gene uncertain. Here the CDR3 reads CASSVQIFNYGYTF. DNA for the CDR3: TGTGCCAGCAGTGTTCAGATTTTTAACTATGGCTACACCTTC.